What follows describes a single T cell receptor (beta chain). Per germline, CDR1 LGHDT and CDR2 YNNKEL (reference sequence). The length of the CDR3 is 15 residues. Generation of TCR beta cDNA was performed by 5'RACE template switching incorporating UMIs. TCRdb reprocessed the 5' RACE reads and reports one entry per CDR3 protein, with no DNA. Its clone listing holds under 500,000 distinct CDR3 sequences. This sample was taken from a study of T cells expressing NK-cell markers. Study background: The sequencing cohort of eight donors included seven HCMV-seropositive individuals and one seronegative individual.

The TCR was taken from a woman between 18 and 75 years old in good health. Sequences were obtained from blood T cells: a sorted CD56 or NKG2C T cell subset, CD4+ or CD8+ T cells, or bulk PBMC T cells (not recorded which). J is TRBJ1-2 and V is TRBV3-1; TCRdb gives TRBD1 as the D gene, but with no DNA this cannot be confirmed. CDR3 amino acids: CASSQDHRANYGYTF.